The T cell receptor (beta chain) described here comes from a study of shared clonotypes between healthy human individuals. Sequencing was at deep level. The table came from immunoSEQ multiplex PCR; TCRdb's copy has only in-frame clones and leaves some out. This sample yields 170,000 or so clones, of which approximately 61% are seen a single time; 10% belongs to the top ten. This clone appeared a few times. The CDR3 length is 14 residues. Trimming took off 6 bases at V and 0 bases at J, with 8 bases between the two ends. The germline CDR1 and CDR2 sequences are MNHEY and SVGAGI. The specimen was memory CD4+ T cells sorted from blood. Noted subset: CD45RA-negative fraction. The chain uses TRBV6-5 and TRBJ2-2; D is ambiguous. This receptor was identified in a man under 40 in good health. The CDR3 DNA sequence: TGTGCCAGCAGAATAAACTCGAACACCGGGGAGCTGTTTTTT. Residues: CASRINSNTGELFF.